The present T cell receptor beta chain was sequenced within a study of patients and donors after allogeneic stem cell transplantation. This clonotype was detected only a few times. MiXCR was run by TCRdb on the RT-PCR reads, yielding one entry per CDR3 protein. This sample has about 150,000 distinct CDR3 sequences; 30% to 45% occur once, and the top ten carry roughly 50%. Sequenced sample: blood, either unsorted or a sorted T cell fraction (not recorded which). This TCR was sampled from a human donor who was either an allogeneic HSCT recipient or a stem cell or donor lymphocyte infusion donor (not recorded which). It is not recorded whose cells these are; they may come from a transplant donor.

This chain's CDR3 is CSVGRQLETEAFF. The DNA for the CDR3 is TGCAGCGTTGGAAGGCAGCTCGAGACTGAAGCTTTCTTT. The chain recombines TRBV29-1 with TRBJ1-1; D unresolved. Trimming shortened V by 4 bases and J by 5 bases, and 14 bases separated the two germline ends. The CDR3 is 13 amino acids. Germline CDR1 reads SQVTM; CDR2 reads ANQGSEA. Full variable domain (outside the CDR3, taken from reference TRBV29-1 and TRBJ1-1): SAVISQKPSRDICQRGTSLTIQCQVDSQVTMMFWYRQQPGQSLTLIATANQGSEATYESGFVIDKFPISRPNLTFSTLTVSNMSPEDSSIYLCSVGRQLETEAFFGQGTRLTVV.